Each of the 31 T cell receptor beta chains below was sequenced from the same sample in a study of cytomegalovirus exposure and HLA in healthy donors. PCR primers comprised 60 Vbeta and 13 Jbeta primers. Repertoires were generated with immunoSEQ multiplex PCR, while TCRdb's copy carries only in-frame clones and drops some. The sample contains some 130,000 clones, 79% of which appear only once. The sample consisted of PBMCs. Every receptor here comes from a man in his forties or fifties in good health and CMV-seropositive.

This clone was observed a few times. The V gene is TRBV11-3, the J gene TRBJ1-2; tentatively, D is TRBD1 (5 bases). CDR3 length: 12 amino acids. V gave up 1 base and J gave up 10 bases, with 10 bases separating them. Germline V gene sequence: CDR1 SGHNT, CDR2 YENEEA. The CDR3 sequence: CASSLGPGDYTF. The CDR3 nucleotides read TGTGCCAGCAGCTTAGGACCGGGGGACTACACCTTC.

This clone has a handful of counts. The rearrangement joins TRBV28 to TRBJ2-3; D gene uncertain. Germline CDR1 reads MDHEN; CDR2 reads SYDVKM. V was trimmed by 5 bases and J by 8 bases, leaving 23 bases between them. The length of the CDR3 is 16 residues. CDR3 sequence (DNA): TGTGCCAGCAGTCCGAACCTATTGAAGAGGTCGAGTACGCAGTATTTT. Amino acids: CASSPNLLKRSSTQYF.

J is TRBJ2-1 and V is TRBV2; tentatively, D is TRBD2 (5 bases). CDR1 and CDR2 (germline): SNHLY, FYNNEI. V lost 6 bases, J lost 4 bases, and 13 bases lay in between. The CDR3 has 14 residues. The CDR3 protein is CASSAGRGYNEQFF. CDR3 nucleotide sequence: TGTGCCAGCAGCGCAGGTAGAGGGTACAATGAGCAGTTCTTC.

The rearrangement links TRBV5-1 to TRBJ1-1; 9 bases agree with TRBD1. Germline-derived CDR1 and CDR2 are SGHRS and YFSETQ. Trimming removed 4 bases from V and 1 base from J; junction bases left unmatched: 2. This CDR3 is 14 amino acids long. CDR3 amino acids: CASSPDRGNTEAFF. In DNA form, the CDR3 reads TGCGCCAGCAGCCCGGACAGGGGGAACACTGAAGCTTTCTTT.

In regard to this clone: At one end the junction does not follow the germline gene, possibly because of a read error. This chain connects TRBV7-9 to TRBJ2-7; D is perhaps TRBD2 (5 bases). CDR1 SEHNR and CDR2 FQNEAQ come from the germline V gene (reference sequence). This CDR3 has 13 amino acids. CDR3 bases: TGTTCCAGCAGCTTAGCGACAACCTACGAGCAGTACTTC. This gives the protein CSSSLATTYEQYF.

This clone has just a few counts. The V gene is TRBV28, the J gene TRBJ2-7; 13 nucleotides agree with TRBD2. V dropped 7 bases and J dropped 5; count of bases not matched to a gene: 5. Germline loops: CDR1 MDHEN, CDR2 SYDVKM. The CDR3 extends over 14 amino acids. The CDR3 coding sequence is TGTGCCAGCACCGTGACTAGCGGGAGGAACGAGCAGTACTTC. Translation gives CASTVTSGRNEQYF.

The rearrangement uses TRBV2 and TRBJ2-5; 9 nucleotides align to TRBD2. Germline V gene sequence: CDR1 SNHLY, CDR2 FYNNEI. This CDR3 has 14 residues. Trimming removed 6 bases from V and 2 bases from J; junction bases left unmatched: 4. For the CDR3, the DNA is TGTGCCAGCAGGGTAGCGGGAGTTCAAGAGACCCAGTACTTC. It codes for CASRVAGVQETQYF.

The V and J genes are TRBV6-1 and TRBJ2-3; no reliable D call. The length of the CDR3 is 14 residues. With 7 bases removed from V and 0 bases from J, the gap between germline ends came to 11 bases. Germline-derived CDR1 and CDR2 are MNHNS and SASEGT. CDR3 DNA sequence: TGTGCCAGCAATGTGGCCCTCAGCACAGATACGCAGTATTTT. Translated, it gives CASNVALSTDTQYF.

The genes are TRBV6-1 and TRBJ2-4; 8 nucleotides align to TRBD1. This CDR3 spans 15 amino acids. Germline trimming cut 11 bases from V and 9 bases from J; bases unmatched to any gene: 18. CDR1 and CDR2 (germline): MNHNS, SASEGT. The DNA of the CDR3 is TGTGCCGTCAGTGGGCTCGGGCAGGGGGCGATCATTCAGTACTTC. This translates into CAVSGLGQGAIIQYF.

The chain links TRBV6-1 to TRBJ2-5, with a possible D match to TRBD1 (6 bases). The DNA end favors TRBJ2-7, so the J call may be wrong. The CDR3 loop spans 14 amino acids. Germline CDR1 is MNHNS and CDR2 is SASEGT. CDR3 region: CASIPPGHRYEQYF. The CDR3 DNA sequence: TGTGCCAGCATACCCCCGGGACACCGCTACGAGCAGTACTTC.

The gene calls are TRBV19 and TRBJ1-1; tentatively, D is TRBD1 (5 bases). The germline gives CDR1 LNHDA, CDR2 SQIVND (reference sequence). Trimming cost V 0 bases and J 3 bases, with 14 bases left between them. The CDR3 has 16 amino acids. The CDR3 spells CASSIDQGGPDTEAFF. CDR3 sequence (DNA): TGTGCCAGTAGTATAGATCAGGGAGGGCCGGACACTGAAGCTTTCTTT. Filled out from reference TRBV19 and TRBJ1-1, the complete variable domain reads DGGITQSPKYLFRKEGQNVTLSCEQNLNHDAMYWYRQDPGQGLRLIYYSQIVNDFQKGDIAEGYSVSREKKESFPLTVTSAQKNPTAFYLCASSIDQGGPDTEAFFGQGTRLTVV.

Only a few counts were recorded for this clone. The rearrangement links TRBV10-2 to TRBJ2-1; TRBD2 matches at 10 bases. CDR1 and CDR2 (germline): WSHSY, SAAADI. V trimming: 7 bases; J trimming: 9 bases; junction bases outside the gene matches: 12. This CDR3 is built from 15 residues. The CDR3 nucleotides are TGCGCCAGCATAAATTTGGCTAGCGGGAGAGGTGAGCAGTTCTTC. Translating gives CASINLASGRGEQFF.

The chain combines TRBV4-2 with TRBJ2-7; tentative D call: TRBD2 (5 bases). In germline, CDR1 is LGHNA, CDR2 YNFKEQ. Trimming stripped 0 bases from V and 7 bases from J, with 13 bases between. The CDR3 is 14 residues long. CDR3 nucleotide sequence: TGTGCCAGCAGCCAAGAAGCGGCGGACCGGGAGCAGTACTTC. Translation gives CASSQEAADREQYF.

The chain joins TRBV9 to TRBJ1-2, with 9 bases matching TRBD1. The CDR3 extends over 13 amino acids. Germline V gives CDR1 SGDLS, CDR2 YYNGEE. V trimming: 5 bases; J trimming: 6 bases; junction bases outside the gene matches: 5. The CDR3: CASSVDRGDGYTF. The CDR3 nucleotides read TGTGCCAGCAGTGTGGACAGGGGTGATGGCTACACCTTC.

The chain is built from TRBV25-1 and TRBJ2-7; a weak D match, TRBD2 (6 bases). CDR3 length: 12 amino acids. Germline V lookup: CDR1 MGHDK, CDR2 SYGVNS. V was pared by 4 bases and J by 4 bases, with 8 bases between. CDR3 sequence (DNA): TGTGCCAGCAGTGTTGGGGGGTACGAGCAGTACTTC. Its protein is CASSVGGYEQYF.

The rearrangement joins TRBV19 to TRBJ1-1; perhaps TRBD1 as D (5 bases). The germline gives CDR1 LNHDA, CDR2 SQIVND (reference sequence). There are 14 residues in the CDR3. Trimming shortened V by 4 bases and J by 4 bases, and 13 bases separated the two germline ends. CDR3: CASSTPGLTTEAFF. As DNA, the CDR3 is TGTGCCAGTAGTACCCCGGGACTGACCACTGAAGCTTTCTTT.

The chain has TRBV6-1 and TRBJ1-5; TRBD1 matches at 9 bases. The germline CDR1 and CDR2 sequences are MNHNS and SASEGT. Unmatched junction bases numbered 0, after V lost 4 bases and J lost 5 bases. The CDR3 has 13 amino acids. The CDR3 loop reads CASSGDRDQPQHF. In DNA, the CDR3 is TGTGCCAGCAGTGGGGACAGGGATCAGCCCCAGCATTTT.

CDR3 amino acids: CASRPRLAETNIQYF. The CDR3 coding sequence is TGTGCCAGCAGACCCCGACTAGCGGAAACAAACATTCAGTACTTC. This rearrangement joins TRBV5-5 to TRBJ2-4; 9 nucleotides align to TRBD2. Germline V CDR1 and CDR2: SGHKS, YYEKEE (reference sequence). This CDR3 is 15 amino acids long. V gave up 5 bases and J gave up 6 bases; unmatched junction bases: 9.

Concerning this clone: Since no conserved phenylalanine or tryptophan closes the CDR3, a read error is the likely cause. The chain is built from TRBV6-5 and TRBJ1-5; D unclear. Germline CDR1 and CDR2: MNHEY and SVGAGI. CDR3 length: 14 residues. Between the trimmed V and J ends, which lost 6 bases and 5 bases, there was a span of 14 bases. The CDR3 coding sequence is TGTGCCAGCAGCCTAGTTTCGCGGGATCAGCCCCAGCATGTT. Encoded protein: CASSLVSRDQPQHV.

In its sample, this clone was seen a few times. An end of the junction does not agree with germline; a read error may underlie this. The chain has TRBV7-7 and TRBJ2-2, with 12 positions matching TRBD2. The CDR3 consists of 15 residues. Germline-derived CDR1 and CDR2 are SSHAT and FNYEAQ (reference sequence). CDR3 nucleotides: TGTGCTAGCAGCCGATGGACTAGCGGGAACAGGGAGCTGTTTTTT. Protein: CASSRWTSGNRELFF.

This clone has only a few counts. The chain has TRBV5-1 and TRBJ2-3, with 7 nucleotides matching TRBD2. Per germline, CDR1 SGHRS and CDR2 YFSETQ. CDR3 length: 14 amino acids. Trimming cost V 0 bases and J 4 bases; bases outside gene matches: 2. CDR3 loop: CASSLGLAADTQYF. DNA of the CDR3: TGCGCCAGCAGCTTGGGGCTAGCGGCAGATACGCAGTATTTT.

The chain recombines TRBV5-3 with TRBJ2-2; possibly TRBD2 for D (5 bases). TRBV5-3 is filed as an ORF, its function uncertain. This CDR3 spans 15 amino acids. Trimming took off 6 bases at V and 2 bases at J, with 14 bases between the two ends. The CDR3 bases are TGTGCCAGAATTGACTACAGTAACAACACCGGGGAGCTGTTTTTT. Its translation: CARIDYSNNTGELFF.

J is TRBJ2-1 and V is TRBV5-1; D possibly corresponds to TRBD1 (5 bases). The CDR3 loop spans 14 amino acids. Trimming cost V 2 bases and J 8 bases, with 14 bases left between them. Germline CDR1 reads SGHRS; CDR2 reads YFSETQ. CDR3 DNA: TGCGCCAGCAGCTTCCCTGGGGCGGACGATGAGCAGTTCTTC. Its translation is CASSFPGADDEQFF.

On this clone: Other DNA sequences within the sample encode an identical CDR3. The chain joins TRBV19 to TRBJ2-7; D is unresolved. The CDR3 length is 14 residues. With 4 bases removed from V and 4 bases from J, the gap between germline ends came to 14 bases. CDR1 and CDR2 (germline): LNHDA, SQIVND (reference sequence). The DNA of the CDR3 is TGTGCCAGTAGTACAACTTTCACTCGTTACGAGCAGTACTTC. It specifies CASSTTFTRYEQYF. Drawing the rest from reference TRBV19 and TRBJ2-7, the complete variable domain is DGGITQSPKYLFRKEGQNVTLSCEQNLNHDAMYWYRQDPGQGLRLIYYSQIVNDFQKGDIAEGYSVSREKKESFPLTVTSAQKNPTAFYLCASSTTFTRYEQYFGPGTRLTVT.

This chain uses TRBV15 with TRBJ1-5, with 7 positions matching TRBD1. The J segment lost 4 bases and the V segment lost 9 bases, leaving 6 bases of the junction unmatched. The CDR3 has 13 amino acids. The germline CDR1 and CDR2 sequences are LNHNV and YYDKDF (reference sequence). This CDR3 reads CATQGTVNQPQHF. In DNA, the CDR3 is TGTGCCACACAAGGGACAGTTAATCAGCCCCAGCATTTT.

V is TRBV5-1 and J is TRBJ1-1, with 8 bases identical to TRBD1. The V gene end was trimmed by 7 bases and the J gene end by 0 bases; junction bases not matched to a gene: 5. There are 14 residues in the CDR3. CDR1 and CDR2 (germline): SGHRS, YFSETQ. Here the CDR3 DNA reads TGCGCCAGCTCACAGGGGGTCATGAACACTGAAGCTTTCTTT. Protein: CASSQGVMNTEAFF.

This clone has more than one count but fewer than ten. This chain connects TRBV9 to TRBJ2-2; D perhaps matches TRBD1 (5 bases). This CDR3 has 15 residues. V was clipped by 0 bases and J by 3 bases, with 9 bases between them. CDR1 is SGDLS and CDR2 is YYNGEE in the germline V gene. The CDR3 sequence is CASSVVSGYTGELFF. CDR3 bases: TGTGCCAGCAGCGTAGTTTCAGGGTACACCGGGGAGCTGTTTTTT.

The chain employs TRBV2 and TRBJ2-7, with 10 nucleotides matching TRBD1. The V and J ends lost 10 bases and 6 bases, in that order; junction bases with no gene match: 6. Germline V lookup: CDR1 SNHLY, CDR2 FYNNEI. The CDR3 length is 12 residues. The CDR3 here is CANRDRGSEQYF. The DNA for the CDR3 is TGTGCCAACCGGGACAGGGGCAGCGAGCAGTACTTC.

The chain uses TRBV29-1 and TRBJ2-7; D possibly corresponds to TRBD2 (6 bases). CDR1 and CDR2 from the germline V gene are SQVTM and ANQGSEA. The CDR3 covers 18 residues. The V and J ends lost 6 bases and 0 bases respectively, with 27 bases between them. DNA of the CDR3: TGCAGCGTACAAAGAGGAGGGCGGGCAGGGAGCTACTCCTACGAGCAGTACTTC. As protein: CSVQRGGRAGSYSYEQYF.

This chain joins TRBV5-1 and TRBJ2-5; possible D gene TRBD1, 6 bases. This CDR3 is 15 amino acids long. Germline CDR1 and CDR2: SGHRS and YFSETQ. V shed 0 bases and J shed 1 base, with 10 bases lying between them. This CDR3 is CASSLDGRGQETQYF. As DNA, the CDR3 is TGCGCCAGCAGCTTGGATGGCAGGGGCCAAGAGACCCAGTACTTC.

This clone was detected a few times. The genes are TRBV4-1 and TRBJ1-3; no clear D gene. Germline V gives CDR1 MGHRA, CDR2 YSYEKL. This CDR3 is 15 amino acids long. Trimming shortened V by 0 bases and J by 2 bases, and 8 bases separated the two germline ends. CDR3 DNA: TGCGCCAGCAGCCAAGATTTCGGGACTGGAAACACCATATATTTT. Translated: CASSQDFGTGNTIYF.